These 7 T cell receptor beta chains were all obtained from the same sample, sequenced in a study of blood T cell repertoires in COVID-19. Profiled with immunoSEQ multiplex PCR; TCRdb holds only in-frame clones, not every one. The table records more than 200,000 clones, about 88% of them present only once. The sample taken for sequencing was peripheral blood. The receptors were sampled from a woman aged 40 to 49 who had recovered from COVID-19.

This chain connects TRBV29-1 to TRBJ2-2, with D tentatively TRBD2 (5 bases). Germline-derived CDR1 and CDR2 are SQVTM and ANQGSEA. The V end was cut by 4 bases, the J end by 0 bases, with 18 bases between. This CDR3 comprises 17 residues. CDR3 nucleotide sequence: TGCAGCGTTGTCCTCGCGAGCGGTACAGCGAACACCGGGGAGCTGTTTTTT. Its protein is CSVVLASGTANTGELFF.

This chain joins TRBV7-6 and TRBJ2-2, with 12 bases lining up with TRBD1. This CDR3 has 17 amino acids. With 5 bases clipped from V and 1 base from J, the junction kept 5 bases outside the gene matches. Germline V CDR1 and CDR2: SGHVS, FNYEAQ. As DNA, the CDR3 is TGTGCCAGCAGCCGCGGGACAGGGGGCGGGAACACCGGGGAGCTGTTTTTT. This sequence encodes CASSRGTGGGNTGELFF. Complete variable domain (other parts from reference TRBV7-6 and TRBJ2-2): GAGVSQSPRYKVTKRGQDVALRCDPISGHVSLYWYRQALGQGPEFLTYFNYEAQQDKSGLPNDRFSAERPEGSISTLTIQRTEQRDSAMYRCASSRGTGGGNTGELFFGEGSRLTVL.

The chain links TRBV5-1 to TRBJ2-2; 7 positions match TRBD1. The CDR3 is made up of 16 amino acids. Germline V gives CDR1 SGHRS, CDR2 YFSETQ. Trimming cost V 1 base and J 3 bases; bases outside gene matches: 6. This CDR3 reads CASSLNRGRDTGELFF. CDR3 bases: TGCGCCAGCAGCTTGAATAGGGGGCGAGACACCGGGGAGCTGTTTTTT.

The chain links TRBV7-9 to TRBJ2-5; TRBD2 aligns across 9 bases. In germline, CDR1 is SEHNR, CDR2 FQNEAQ (reference sequence). The CDR3 has 14 residues. The V segment lost 4 bases and the J segment 3 bases; nucleotides outside the gene matches: 3. The CDR3 loop is CASSSGLAEETQYF. The CDR3 DNA reads as TGTGCCAGCAGCTCGGGACTAGCTGAAGAGACCCAGTACTTC.

This clone was picked up a small number of times. The rearrangement links TRBV19 to TRBJ2-7, with D possibly TRBD1 on 6 matching bases. This CDR3 region has 14 residues. The V and J ends lost 8 bases and 2 bases respectively, with 16 bases between them. Germline CDR1 is LNHDA and CDR2 is SQIVND (reference sequence). CDR3 amino acids: CASQKTTGPYEQYF. CDR3 DNA sequence: TGTGCCAGTCAAAAAACCACAGGGCCCTACGAGCAGTACTTC.

The genes are TRBV5-8 and TRBJ1-4; 8 bases agree with TRBD1. This CDR3 region has 15 residues. The germline V gene has CDR1 SGHTS and CDR2 YDEGEE. V lost 4 bases to trimming and J lost 4 bases; unmatched junction nucleotides: 6. The CDR3 sequence is CASSSPDRVNEKLFF. In nucleotides, the CDR3 is TGTGCCAGCAGCAGTCCGGACAGGGTTAATGAAAAACTGTTTTTT.

The rearrangement joins TRBV28 to TRBJ2-7, with TRBD1 identical over 7 bases. In germline, CDR1 is MDHEN, CDR2 SYDVKM. The junction had 8 bases not matched to a gene; V was cut back by 5 bases and J by 4 bases. CDR3 length: 14 residues. In DNA, the CDR3 is TGTGCCAGCAGTCCCTGGGACAGACATTACGAGCAGTACTTC. It encodes CASSPWDRHYEQYF.